Below are 12 T cell receptor beta chains sequenced from a single sample in a study of T cells in Graves' hyperthyroidism and ophthalmopathy. Amplification of TCR beta CDR3 regions was performed using RNA transcripts as template. The HTBI primer set drove a first-round RT-PCR of the TCR CDR3. From the multiplex PCR reads, TCRdb called clonotypes with MiXCR, one entry per CDR3 protein. The table records fewer than 350,000 distinct CDR3 sequences, 15% to 20% of them present only once. The sequencing sample was made of blood. The source is a woman in her forties with Graves' ophthalmopathy.

This clonotype was seen at least ten times. The chain employs TRBV19 and TRBJ2-7, with D tentatively TRBD2 (6 bases). The ends were cut back, 5 bases at V and 3 bases at J, with 17 bases in the middle. Germline CDR1 and CDR2: LNHDA and SQIVND (reference sequence). CDR3 length equals 15 residues. CDR3 nucleotide sequence: TGTGCCAGTAGTCCCATGGGAGGAACGGGCTACGAGCAGTACTTC. Protein: CASSPMGGTGYEQYF.

At least ten counts were recorded for this clonotype. CDR3 sequence reads: CASSRTADTQYF. CDR3 DNA: TGTGCCAGCAGCCGAACTGCAGATACGCAGTATTTT. The chain links TRBV11-2 to TRBJ2-3; D remains unclear. Germline CDR1 is SGHAT and CDR2 is FQNNGV. This CDR3 is built from 12 residues. Deletions cut 5 bases from V and 4 bases from J, with 7 bases between.

This clonotype appeared many times. The V and J genes are TRBV20-1 and TRBJ2-2, with TRBD2 identical over 9 bases. Per the germline V gene, CDR1 is DFQATT and CDR2 is SNEGSKA (reference sequence). V lost 1 base and J lost 0; bases outside the gene matches: 12. This CDR3 is 19 amino acids long. CDR3 nucleotide sequence: TGCAGTGCTAGAGCGTTTAGCGGGAGTTTATTGGCGAACACCGGGGAGCTGTTTTTT. This gives the protein CSARAFSGSLLANTGELFF.

This clonotype came up once. The chain recombines TRBV12-3 or TRBV12-4 with TRBJ1-2, with a possible D match to TRBD1 (5 bases). V gave up 3 bases and J gave up 0 bases, with 17 bases separating them. This CDR3 is built from 17 residues. The CDR3, as DNA: TGTGCCAGCAGTTTTACGGGGGATTTGGCAGCTAACTATGGCTACACCTTC. This translates into CASSFTGDLAANYGYTF.

This clonotype showed up many times. This rearrangement joins TRBV30 to TRBJ1-1, with D hard to call. The ends were cut back, 8 bases at V and 1 base at J, with 11 bases in the middle. Germline V lookup: CDR1 GTSNPN, CDR2 SVGIG (reference sequence). This CDR3 contains 12 residues. The CDR3 region is CAGKRENTEAFF. The CDR3 DNA sequence: TGTGCCGGCAAAAGGGAGAACACTGAAGCTTTCTTT.

J is TRBJ2-5 and V is TRBV12-3 or TRBV12-4, with a weak D call TRBD1 (6 bases). The ends were cut back, 5 bases at V and 9 bases at J, with 16 bases in the middle. This CDR3 has 13 amino acids. The CDR3 loop is CASSARQDSAQYF. In DNA, the CDR3 is TGTGCCAGCAGTGCCCGACAGGATTCTGCCCAGTACTTC.

This clonotype was recorded at least ten times. The CDR3 DNA is TGTGCCAGCAGCTTGTTCTTGGACGGGGGGGAGCTGTTTTTT. It codes for CASSLFLDGGELFF. The chain couples TRBV7-8 to TRBJ2-2; D ambiguous. Germline V gene lookup returns CDR1 SGHVS and CDR2 FQNEAQ. This CDR3 is 14 amino acids long. The ends were cut back, 3 bases at V and 8 bases at J, with 13 bases in the middle.

This clonotype was picked up many times. The chain employs TRBV5-1 and TRBJ2-2, with D hard to call. The V end lost 2 bases, the J end lost 4 bases, and 6 bases lay between the germline ends. This CDR3 region has 13 residues. CDR1 and CDR2 (germline): SGHRS, YFSETQ. CDR3 amino acids: CASSLGPTGELFF. CDR3 bases: TGCGCCAGCAGCTTAGGGCCCACCGGGGAGCTGTTTTTT.

This clonotype has a count of ten or more. The chain carries TRBV20-1 and TRBJ1-2, with D tentatively TRBD1 (6 bases). Germline lookup yields CDR1 DFQATT and CDR2 SNEGSKA (reference sequence). V lost 1 base to trimming and J lost 4 bases, with 22 bases between them. This CDR3 spans 17 amino acids. The CDR3 region has the DNA TGCAGTGCTAGAGTTCCACCGACCCGGGGGCAGAGCTATGGCTACACCTTC. This encodes CSARVPPTRGQSYGYTF.

This clonotype was seen at least ten times. V gene TRBV20-1 combines with J gene TRBJ1-1; the D is unclear. V was cut by 4 bases and J by 1 base, with 7 bases left in between. CDR1 DFQATT and CDR2 SNEGSKA come from the germline V gene (reference sequence). This CDR3 region has 12 residues. CDR3 in amino acids: CSAINKNTEAFF. Here the CDR3 DNA reads TGCAGTGCTATTAACAAGAACACTGAAGCTTTCTTT.

The table lists this clonotype with many counts. The rearrangement links TRBV29-1 to TRBJ1-1; D possibly corresponds to TRBD1 (5 bases). Germline V gene data show CDR1 as SQVTM and CDR2 as ANQGSEA. The CDR3 spans 15 residues. Trimming pared 0 bases from V and 3 bases from J, leaving 14 bases between. The CDR3 loop is CSVEDRGVGYTEAFF. The CDR3 DNA follows: TGCAGCGTTGAAGATCGGGGGGTAGGGTACACTGAAGCTTTCTTT.

This clonotype was detected many times. The chain employs TRBV28 and TRBJ2-7; no firm D call. The V gene's germline CDR1 is MDHEN and CDR2 SYDVKM. Trimming removed 2 bases at V and 2 bases at J, with 7 bases between. The CDR3 extends over 13 amino acids. The CDR3 protein is CASSLVSPYEQYF. The CDR3 bases are TGTGCCAGCAGTTTAGTCAGTCCCTACGAGCAGTACTTC.